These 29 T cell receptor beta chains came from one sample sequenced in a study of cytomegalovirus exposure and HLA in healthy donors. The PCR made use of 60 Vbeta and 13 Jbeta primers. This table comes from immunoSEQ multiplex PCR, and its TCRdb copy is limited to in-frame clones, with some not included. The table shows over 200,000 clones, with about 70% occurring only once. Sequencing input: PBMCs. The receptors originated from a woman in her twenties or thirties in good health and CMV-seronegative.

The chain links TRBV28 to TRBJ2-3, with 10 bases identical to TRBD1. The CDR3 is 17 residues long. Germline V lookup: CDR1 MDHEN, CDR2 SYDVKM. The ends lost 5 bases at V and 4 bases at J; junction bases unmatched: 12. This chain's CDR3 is CASSQTGGAPPADTQYF. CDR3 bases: TGTGCCAGCAGTCAGACAGGGGGCGCGCCCCCGGCAGATACGCAGTATTTT.

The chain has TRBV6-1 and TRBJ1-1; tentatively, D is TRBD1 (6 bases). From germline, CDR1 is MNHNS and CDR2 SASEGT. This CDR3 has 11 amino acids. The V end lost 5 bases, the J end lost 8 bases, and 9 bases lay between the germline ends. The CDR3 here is CASSLGTEAFF. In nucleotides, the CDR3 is TGTGCCAGCAGTCTTGGGACAGAAGCTTTCTTT.

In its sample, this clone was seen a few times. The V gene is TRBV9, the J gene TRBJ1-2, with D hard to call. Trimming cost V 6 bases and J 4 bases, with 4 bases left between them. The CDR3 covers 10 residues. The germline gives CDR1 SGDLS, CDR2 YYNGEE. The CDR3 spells CASTGYGYTF. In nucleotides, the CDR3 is TGTGCCAGCACAGGCTATGGCTACACCTTC.

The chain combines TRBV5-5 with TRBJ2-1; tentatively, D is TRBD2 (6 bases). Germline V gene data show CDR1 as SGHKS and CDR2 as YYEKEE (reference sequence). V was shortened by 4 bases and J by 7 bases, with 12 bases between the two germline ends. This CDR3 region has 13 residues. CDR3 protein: CASSLDYPNEQFF. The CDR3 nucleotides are TGTGCCAGCAGCCTGGACTACCCTAATGAGCAGTTCTTC.

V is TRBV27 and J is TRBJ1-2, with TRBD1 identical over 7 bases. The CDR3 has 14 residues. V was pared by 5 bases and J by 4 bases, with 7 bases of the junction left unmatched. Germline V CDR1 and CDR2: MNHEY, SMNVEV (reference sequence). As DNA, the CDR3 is TGTGCCAGCAGTGCCGGGACAGAAACCTATGGCTACACCTTC. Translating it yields CASSAGTETYGYTF.

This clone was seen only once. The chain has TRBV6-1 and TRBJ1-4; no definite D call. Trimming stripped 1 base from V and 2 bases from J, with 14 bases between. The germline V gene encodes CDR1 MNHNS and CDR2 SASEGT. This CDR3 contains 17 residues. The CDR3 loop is CASSEGRLPSTNEKLFF. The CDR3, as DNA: TGTGCCAGCAGTGAAGGCAGACTACCTTCGACTAATGAAAAACTGTTTTTT.

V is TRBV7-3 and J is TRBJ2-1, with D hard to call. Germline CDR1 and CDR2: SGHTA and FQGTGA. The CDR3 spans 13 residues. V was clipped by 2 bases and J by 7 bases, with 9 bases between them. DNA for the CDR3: TGTGCCAGCAGCTTAGGCCCCCAAAATGAGCAGTTCTTC. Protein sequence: CASSLGPQNEQFF.

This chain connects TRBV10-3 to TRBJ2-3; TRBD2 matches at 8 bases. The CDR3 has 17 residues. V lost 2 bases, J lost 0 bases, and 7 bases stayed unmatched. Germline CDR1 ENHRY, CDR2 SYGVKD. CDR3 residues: CAISEEGAGVSTDTQYF. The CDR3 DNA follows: TGTGCCATCAGTGAGGAAGGAGCGGGAGTTAGCACAGATACGCAGTATTTT.

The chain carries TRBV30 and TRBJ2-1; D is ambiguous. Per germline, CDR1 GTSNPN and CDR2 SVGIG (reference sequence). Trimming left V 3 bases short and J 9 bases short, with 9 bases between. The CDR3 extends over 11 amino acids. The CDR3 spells CAWSPRGEQFF. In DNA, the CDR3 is TGTGCCTGGAGCCCGAGAGGTGAGCAGTTCTTC. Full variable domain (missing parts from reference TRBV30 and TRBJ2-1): SQTIHQWPATLVQPVGSPLSLECTVEGTSNPNLYWYRQAAGRGLQLLFYSVGIGQISSEVPQNLSASRPQDRQFILSSKKLLLSDSGFYLCAWSPRGEQFFGPGTRLTVL.

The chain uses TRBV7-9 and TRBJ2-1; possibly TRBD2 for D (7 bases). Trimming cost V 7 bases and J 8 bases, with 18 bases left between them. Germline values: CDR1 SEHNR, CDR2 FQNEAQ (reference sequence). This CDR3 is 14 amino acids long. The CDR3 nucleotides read TGTGCCAGCACCCCGAGGGGGAGGGCCGATGAGCAGTTCTTC. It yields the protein CASTPRGRADEQFF.

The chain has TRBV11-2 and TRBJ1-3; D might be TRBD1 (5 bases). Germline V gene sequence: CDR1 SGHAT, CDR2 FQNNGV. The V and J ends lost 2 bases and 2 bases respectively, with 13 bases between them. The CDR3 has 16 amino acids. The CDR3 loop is CASSLTISRAGNTIYF. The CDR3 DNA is TGTGCCAGCAGCTTAACCATATCCAGGGCTGGAAACACCATATATTTT.

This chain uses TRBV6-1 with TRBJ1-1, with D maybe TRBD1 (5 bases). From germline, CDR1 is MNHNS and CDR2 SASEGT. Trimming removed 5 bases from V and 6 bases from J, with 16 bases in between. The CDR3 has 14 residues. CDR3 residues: CASSSAGMSSEAFF. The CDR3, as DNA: TGTGCCAGCAGTTCCGCAGGGATGTCATCTGAAGCTTTCTTT.

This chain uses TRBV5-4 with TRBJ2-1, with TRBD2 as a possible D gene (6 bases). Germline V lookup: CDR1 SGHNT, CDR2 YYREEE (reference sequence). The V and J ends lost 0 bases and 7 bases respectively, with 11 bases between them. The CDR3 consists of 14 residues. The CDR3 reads CASSLGGVSNEQFF. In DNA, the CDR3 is TGTGCCAGCAGCTTGGGGGGGGTATCGAATGAGCAGTTCTTC.

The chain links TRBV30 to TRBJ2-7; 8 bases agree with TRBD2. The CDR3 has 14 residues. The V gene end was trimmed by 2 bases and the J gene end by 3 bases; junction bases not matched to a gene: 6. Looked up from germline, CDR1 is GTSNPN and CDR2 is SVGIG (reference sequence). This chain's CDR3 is CAWSTGLALYEQYF. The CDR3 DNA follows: TGTGCCTGGAGTACTGGACTAGCTCTCTACGAGCAGTACTTC.

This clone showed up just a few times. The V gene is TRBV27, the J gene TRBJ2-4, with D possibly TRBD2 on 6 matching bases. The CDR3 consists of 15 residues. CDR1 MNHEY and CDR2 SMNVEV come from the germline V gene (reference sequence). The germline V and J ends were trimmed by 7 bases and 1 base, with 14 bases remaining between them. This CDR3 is CASKSGGKAKNIQYF. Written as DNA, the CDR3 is TGTGCCAGCAAATCTGGGGGGAAGGCCAAAAACATTCAGTACTTC.

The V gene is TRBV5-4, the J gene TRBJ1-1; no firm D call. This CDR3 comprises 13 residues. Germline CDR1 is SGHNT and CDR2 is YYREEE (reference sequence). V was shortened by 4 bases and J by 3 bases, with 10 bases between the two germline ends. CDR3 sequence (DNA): TGTGCCAGCAGCCACGAGTCTTACACTGAAGCTTTCTTT. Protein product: CASSHESYTEAFF.

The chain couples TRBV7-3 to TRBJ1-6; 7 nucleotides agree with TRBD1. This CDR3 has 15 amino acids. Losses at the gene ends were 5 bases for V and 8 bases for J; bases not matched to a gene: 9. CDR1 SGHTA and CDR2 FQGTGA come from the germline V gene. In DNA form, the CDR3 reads TGTGCCAGCAGCACGACAGGGTTTAGTGATTCACCCCTCCACTTT. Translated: CASSTTGFSDSPLHF.

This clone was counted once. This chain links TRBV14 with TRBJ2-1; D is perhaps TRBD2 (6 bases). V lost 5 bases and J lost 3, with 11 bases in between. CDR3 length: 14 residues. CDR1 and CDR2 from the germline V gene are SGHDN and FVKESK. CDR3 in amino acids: CASSIRRGYNEQFF. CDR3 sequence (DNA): TGTGCCAGCAGCATCCGGCGGGGCTACAATGAGCAGTTCTTC.

The CDR3 is CATSRPGGTIEKLFF. CDR3 nucleotide sequence: TGTGCCACCAGCCGACCGGGGGGGACGATTGAAAAACTGTTTTTT. This chain connects TRBV15 to TRBJ1-4, with D maybe TRBD1 (5 bases). Looked up from germline, CDR1 is LNHNV and CDR2 is YYDKDF (reference sequence). Between the trimmed V and J ends, which lost 5 bases and 7 bases, there was a span of 17 bases. This CDR3 has 15 residues.

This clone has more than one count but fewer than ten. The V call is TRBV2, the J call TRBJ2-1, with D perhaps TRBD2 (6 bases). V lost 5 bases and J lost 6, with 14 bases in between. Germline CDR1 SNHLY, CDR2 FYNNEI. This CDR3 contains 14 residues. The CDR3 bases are TGTGCCAGCAGTCAGACCCAGGGAGGCAATGAGCAGTTCTTC. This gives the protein CASSQTQGGNEQFF.

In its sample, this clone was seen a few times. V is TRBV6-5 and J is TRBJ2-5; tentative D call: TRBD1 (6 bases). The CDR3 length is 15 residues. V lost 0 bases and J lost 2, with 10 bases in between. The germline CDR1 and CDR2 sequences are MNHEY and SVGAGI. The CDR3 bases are TGTGCCAGCAGTTACTCTTCAGGGGCACAAGAGACCCAGTACTTC. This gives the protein CASSYSSGAQETQYF.

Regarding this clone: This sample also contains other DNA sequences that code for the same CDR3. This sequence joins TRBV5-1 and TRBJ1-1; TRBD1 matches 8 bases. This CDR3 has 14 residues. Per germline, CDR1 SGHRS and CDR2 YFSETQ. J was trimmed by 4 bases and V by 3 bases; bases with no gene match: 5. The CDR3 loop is CASSSQGAGTEAFF. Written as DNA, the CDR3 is TGCGCCAGCAGCTCTCAGGGGGCTGGCACTGAAGCTTTCTTT.

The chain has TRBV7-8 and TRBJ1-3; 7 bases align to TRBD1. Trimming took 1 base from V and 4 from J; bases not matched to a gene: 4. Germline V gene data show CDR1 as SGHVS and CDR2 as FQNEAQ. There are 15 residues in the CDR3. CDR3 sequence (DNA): TGTGCCAGCAGCTTAGGAGGGACAGTCGGAAACACCATATATTTT. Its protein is CASSLGGTVGNTIYF. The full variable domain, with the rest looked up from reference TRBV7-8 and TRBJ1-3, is GAGVSQSPRYKVAKRGQDVALRCDPISGHVSLFWYQQALGQGPEFLTYFQNEAQLDKSGLPSDRFFAERPEGSVSTLKIQRTQQEDSAVYLCASSLGGTVGNTIYFGEGSWLTVV.

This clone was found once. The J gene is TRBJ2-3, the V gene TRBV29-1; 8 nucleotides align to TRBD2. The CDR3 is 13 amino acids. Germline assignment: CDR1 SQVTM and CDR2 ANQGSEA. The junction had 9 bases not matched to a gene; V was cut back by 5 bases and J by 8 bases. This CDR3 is CSVLGAGGGTQYF. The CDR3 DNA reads TGCAGCGTTTTGGGCGCGGGAGGAGGTACGCAGTATTTT.

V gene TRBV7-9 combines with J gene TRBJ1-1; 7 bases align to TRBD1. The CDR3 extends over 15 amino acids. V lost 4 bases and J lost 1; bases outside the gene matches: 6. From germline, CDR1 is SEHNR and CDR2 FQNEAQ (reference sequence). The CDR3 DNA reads TGTGCCAGCAGCTCTTACAGGGGAAGGAACACTGAAGCTTTCTTT. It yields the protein CASSSYRGRNTEAFF.

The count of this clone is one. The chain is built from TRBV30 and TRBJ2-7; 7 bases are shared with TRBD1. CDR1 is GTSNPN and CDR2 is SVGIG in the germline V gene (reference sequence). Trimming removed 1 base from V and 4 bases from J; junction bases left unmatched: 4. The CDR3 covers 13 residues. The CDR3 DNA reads TGTGCCTGGAGTGGACAGGGAAGTTACGAGCAGTACTTC. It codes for CAWSGQGSYEQYF.

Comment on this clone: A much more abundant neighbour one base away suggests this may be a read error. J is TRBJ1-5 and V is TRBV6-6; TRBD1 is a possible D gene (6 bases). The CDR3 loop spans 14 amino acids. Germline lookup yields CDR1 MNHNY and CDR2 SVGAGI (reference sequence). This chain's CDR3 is CDSSYSQGSQPQHF. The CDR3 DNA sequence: TGTGACAGCAGTTACTCGCAGGGGAGCCAGCCCCAGCATTTT.

The CDR3 reads CSVQARRFSPLHF. The CDR3 nucleotides are TGCAGCGTTCAGGCAAGAAGGTTTTCACCCCTCCACTTT. The chain links TRBV29-1 to TRBJ1-6; no reliable D call. There are 13 residues in the CDR3. The V end lost 5 bases, the J end lost 9 bases, and 14 bases lay between the germline ends. Germline V lookup: CDR1 SQVTM, CDR2 ANQGSEA. Full variable domain (missing parts from reference TRBV29-1 and TRBJ1-6): SAVISQKPSRDICQRGTSLTIQCQVDSQVTMMFWYRQQPGQSLTLIATANQGSEATYESGFVIDKFPISRPNLTFSTLTVSNMSPEDSSIYLCSVQARRFSPLHFGNGTRLTVT.

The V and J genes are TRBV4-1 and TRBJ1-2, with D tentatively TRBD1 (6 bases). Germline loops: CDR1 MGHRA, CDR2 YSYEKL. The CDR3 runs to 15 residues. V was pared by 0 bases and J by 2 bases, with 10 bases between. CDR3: CASSQDPQGNYGYTF. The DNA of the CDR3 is TGCGCCAGCAGCCAAGACCCGCAGGGGAACTATGGCTACACCTTC.